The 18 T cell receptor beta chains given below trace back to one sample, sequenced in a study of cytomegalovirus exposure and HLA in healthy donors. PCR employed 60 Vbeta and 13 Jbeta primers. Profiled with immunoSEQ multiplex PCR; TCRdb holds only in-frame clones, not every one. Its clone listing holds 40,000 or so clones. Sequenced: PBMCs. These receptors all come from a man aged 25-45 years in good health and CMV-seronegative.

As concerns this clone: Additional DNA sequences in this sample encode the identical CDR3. The CDR3 nucleotides read TGTGCCAGCAGCCTGACAGGGGGCTCCTACAATGAGCAGTTCTTC. Its protein product is CASSLTGGSYNEQFF. The chain links TRBV6-1 to TRBJ2-1, with TRBD1 matching over 9 bases. Germline trimming cut 6 bases from V and 0 bases from J; bases unmatched to any gene: 3. Germline assignment: CDR1 MNHNS and CDR2 SASEGT. The CDR3 has 15 amino acids.

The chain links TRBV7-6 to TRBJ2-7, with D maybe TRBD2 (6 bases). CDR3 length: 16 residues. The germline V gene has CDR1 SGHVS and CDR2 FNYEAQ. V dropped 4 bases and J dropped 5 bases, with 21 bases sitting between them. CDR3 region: CASSSRPGTDSHEQYF. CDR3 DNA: TGTGCCAGCAGCTCAAGGCCCGGGACTGATTCCCACGAGCAGTACTTC.

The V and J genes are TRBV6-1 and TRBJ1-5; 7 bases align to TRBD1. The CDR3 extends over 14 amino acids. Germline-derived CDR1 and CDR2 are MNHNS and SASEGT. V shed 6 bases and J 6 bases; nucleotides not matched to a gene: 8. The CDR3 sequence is CASRVDRLSQPQHF. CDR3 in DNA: TGTGCCAGCAGGGTGGACAGGCTCAGTCAGCCCCAGCATTTT.

CDR3 protein: CASSLDRIPYNEQFF. For the CDR3, the DNA is TGCGCCAGCAGCTTGGACAGGATCCCCTACAATGAGCAGTTCTTC. The V call is TRBV5-1, the J call TRBJ2-1; D perhaps matches TRBD1 (5 bases). The CDR3 is 15 residues long. Germline V gene lookup returns CDR1 SGHRS and CDR2 YFSETQ. V was pared by 0 bases and J by 2 bases, with 9 bases between.

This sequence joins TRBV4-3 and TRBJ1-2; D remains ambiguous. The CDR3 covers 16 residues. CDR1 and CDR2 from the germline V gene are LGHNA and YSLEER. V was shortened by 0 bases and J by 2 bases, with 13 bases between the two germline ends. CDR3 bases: TGCGCCAGCAGCCAAGATCGGGGTGGCGGGAACTATGGCTACACCTTC. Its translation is CASSQDRGGGNYGYTF.

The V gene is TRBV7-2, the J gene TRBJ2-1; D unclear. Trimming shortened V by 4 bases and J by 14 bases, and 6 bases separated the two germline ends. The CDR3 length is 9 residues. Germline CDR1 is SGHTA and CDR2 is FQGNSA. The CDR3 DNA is TGTGCCAGCAGCTATGGAGAGTTCTTC. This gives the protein CASSYGEFF.

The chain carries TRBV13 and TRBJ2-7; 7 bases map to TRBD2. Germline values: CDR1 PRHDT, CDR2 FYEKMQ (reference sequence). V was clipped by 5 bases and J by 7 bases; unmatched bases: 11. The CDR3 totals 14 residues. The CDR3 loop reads CASSAGRSASEQYF. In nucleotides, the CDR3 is TGTGCCAGCAGCGCCGGGAGGTCTGCCAGTGAGCAGTACTTC.

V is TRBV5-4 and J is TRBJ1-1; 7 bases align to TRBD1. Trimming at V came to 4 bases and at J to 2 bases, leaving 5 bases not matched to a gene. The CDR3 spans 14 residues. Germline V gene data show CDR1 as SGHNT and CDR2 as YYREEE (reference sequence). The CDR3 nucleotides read TGTGCCAGCAGCGTAGGGACAGTTAACACTGAAGCTTTCTTT. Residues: CASSVGTVNTEAFF.

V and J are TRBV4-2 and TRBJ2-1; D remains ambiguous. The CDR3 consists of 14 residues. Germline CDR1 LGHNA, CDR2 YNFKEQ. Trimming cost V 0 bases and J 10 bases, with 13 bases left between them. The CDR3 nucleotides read TGTGCCAGCAGCCAAGAAGCTAAGTCATACGAGCAGTTCTTC. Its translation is CASSQEAKSYEQFF.

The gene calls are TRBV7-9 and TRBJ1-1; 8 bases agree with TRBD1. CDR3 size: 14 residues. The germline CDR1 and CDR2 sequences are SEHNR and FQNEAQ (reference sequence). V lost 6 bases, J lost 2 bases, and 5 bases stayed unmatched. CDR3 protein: CASSWDRPNTEAFF. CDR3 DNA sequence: TGTGCCAGCAGTTGGGACAGGCCAAACACTGAAGCTTTCTTT.

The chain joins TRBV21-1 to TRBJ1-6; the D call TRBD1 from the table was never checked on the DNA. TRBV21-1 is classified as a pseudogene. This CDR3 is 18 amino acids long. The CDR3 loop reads CASSKVPSTGRSDSPLHF. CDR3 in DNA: TGTGCCAGCAGCAAAGTCCCCTCGACAGGGAGGAGTGATTCACCCCTCCACTTT.

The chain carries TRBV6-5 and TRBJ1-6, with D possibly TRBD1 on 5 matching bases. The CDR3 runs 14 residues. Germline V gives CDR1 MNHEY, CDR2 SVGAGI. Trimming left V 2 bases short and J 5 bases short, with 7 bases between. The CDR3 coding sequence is TGTGCCAGCAGTTACGACAGAAATAATTCACCCCTCCACTTT. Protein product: CASSYDRNNSPLHF.

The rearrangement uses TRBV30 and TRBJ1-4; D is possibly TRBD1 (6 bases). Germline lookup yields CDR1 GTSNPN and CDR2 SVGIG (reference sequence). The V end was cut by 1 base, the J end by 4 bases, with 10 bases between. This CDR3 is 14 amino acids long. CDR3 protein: CAWSGTESNEKLFF. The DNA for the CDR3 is TGTGCCTGGAGTGGGACAGAAAGTAATGAAAAACTGTTTTTT.

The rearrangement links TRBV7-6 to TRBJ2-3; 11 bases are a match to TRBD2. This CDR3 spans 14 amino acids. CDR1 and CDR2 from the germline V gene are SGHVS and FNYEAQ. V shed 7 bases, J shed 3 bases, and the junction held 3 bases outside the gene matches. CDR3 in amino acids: CASTLAGVTDTQYF. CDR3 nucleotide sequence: TGTGCCAGCACACTAGCGGGAGTGACAGATACGCAGTATTTT.

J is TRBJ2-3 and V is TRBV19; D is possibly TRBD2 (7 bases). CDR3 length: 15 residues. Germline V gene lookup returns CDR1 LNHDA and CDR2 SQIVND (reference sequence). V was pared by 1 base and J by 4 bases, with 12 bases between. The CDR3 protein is CASSIGGRQADTQYF. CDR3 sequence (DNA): TGTGCCAGTAGTATAGGCGGGAGACAGGCAGATACGCAGTATTTT.

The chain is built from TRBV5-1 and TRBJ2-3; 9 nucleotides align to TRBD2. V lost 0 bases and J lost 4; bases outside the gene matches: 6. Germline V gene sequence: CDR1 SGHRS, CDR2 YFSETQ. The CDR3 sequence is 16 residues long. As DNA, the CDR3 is TGCGCCAGCAGCTTGGTCGGTAGCGGGAGCGCAGATACGCAGTATTTT. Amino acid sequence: CASSLVGSGSADTQYF.

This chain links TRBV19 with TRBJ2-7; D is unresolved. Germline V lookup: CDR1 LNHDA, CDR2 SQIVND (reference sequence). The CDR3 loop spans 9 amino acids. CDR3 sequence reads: CRSSYEQYF. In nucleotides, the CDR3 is TGTCGTAGCTCCTACGAGCAGTACTTC.

The CDR3 region is CASSQTANYGYTF. DNA for the CDR3: TGTGCCAGCAGCCAAACGGCTAACTATGGCTACACCTTC. V gene TRBV14 combines with J gene TRBJ1-2; D ambiguous. The germline V gene has CDR1 SGHDN and CDR2 FVKESK. Trimming left V 2 bases short and J 0 bases short, with 4 bases between. This CDR3 comprises 13 residues.